The source of this T cell receptor beta chain is a study of T cells in Graves' hyperthyroidism and ophthalmopathy. J was trimmed by 8 bases and V by 2 bases; bases with no gene match: 10. There are 15 residues in the CDR3. RNA transcripts served as the template for amplifying TCR beta CDR3 regions. HTBI primers drove first-round RT-PCR of the TCR CDR3. In TCRdb, the multiplex PCR reads were re-called with MiXCR into one record per CDR3 protein. The table lists hundreds of thousands of distinct CDR3 sequences, roughly 15% of them singletons. The clonotype comes from a woman aged 18-35 years with Graves' hyperthyroidism. Sequencing was carried out using blood. The V and J genes are TRBV12-3 or TRBV12-4 and TRBJ1-2; 8 bases fit TRBD1. The CDR3 DNA follows: TGTGCCAGCAGTTTAAGTTTGGGTGGACAGGGAGGCTACACCTTC. This encodes CASSLSLGGQGGYTF.